This TCR beta chain originates from a study of glioma-infiltrating T cells listed by TCRdb under 2016. Some background on the complete study: Low-grade gliomas were WHO grade II oligodendrogliomas or astrocytomas, and glioblastomas were WHO grade IV tumors sampled at initial rather than recurrent diagnosis. Glioma tissue, non-neoplastic brain tissue and matched peripheral blood mononuclear cells were used as sources from which TCR alpha- and beta-chain repertoires were sequenced. Blood libraries targeted about 4- to 10-fold sequencing coverage of some 1.1 million peripheral T cells. To gauge divergence between tissue and blood T-cell populations, every tissue-infiltrating repertoire was compared against the peripheral blood repertoire from the same patient. Before surgery, glioma patients were given dexamethasone for six or fewer days. Three low-grade glioma patients, roughly 8 primary glioblastoma patients and three non-glioma patients contributing non-neoplastic brain tissue were included in the paired cohort. Broad study findings and their caveats: Group comparisons were based on small numbers of patients: three non-neoplastic, three low-grade glioma and about eight glioblastoma patients. Very few CDR3 sequences were found to be shared between tissue and blood, and this scarcity was attributed to high CDR3 diversity and limited sampling. In non-neoplastic patients, VJ-independent divergence between tissue and blood fell below expectation, whereas in all gliomas, and especially in low-grade gliomas, the divergence rose above expectation. A signature set of shared blood CDR3 motifs marked patients with low tissue-blood divergence and was depleted in highly divergent patients.

This clonotype was counted at least ten times. Its binding antigen is unknown. Base qualities are not recorded, but no much larger clone differs from it by a single base. Measured from the cysteine to the phenylalanine, the CDR3 is 14 residues long. CDR3 DNA is the only sequence kept; it has 42 bases, read in frame from the first base. A distance of 17 bases separates the germline ends of V and J, which lose 9 bases and 5 bases respectively. In the germline V gene, CDR1 corresponds to SGHTA and CDR2 to FQGTGA. Immediately after resection, surgical brain or tumor specimens were cryofrozen in liquid nitrogen, and peripheral blood cells were collected at the same time. TCR alpha and beta CDR3 regions were amplified with the iRepertoire nested amplicon-rescue multiplex PCR (arm-PCR) platform from RNA. For one-step reverse transcription and amplification, 100-400 ng of tissue mRNA or PBMC total RNA was used as input. Following bead purification, Illumina adapters were added through a secondary multiplex PCR, and the libraries were then gel-purified between 200 and 400 bp. Libraries carried internal 6-nucleotide barcodes used for demultiplexing. Sequencing of the libraries was done on an Illumina MiSeq using 2x220 or 2x250 nucleotide paired-end reads. The study's processing was this. Paired reads were merged using FLASH 1.2.11 and were aligned to the GRCh37 human genome using BWA-MEM, after which TRA and TRB reads were extracted. For V and J assignment, an IMGT-derived reference of cassette sequences and CDR3 motifs that included pseudogenes was used. Reads were translated in three frames, and productive CDR3s were defined by a C…FGXG motif without stop codons. Unique combinations of V-J cassette pair and CDR3 amino acid sequence were defined as clonotypes. Reads were filtered by Hamming distance, thresholded by each sample's sequence error rate in mapped regions. TCRdb itself trimmed the public reads at Q25 with fastp, ran MiXCR and retained productive beta chains. Every CDR3 protein is listed once, alongside the most common genes and DNA of its rows. The V and J calls follow TCRdb's processing rather than the paper's. Counted in this sample were about 400,000 distinct CDR3 sequences; around 38% of them appeared once. 12% of the sample is in the top ten clones.

The receptor was derived from a human donor with low-grade glioma or glioblastoma, undergoing nonglioma brain surgery, or in good health (not recorded which). The V and J genes are TRBV7-3 and TRBJ2-1; the D assignment is uncertain and may be TRBD1 or TRBD2, with 5 bases supporting each. The sequenced sample was glioma tissue, nonneoplastic brain tissue, or PBMCs (not recorded which). The bases are TGTGCCAGTTCCCGGGACCGCACGAACAATGAGCAGTTCTTC. Its product reads: CASSRDRTNNEQFF.